This T cell receptor beta chain was sequenced in a study of radiotherapy plus CTLA-4 blockade in lung cancer. Study details: An objective response was seen in around a sixth of patients, and disease control in around 33%. Whole-study results and caveats: Once radiotherapy plus ipilimumab had been given, TCR clones derived from tumor expanded in blood. Early blood T cell clone dynamics, with interferon-beta, were reported to best predict response.

The CDR3 totals 16 residues. The V end was cut by 0 bases, the J end by 2 bases, with 11 bases between. From germline, CDR1 is SGHTS and CDR2 YDEGEE. Sequencing was performed with immunoSEQ multiplex PCR; in TCRdb, only in-frame clones are kept and a portion is missing. The sample holds some 120,000 clones, about 80% seen once. Participants had chemo-refractory metastatic non-small-cell lung cancer and were treated with focal radiation plus ipilimumab CTLA-4 blockade. On this clone itself: Its antigen is as yet unknown.

This receptor was taken from a human donor with non-small cell lung cancer that progressed on radiotherapy plus ipilimumab. Some clones in this sample may be carry-over from other donors' samples. Sequenced material: peripheral blood, taken from a patient treated with radiotherapy plus ipilimumab. This chain connects TRBV5-8 to TRBJ2-2, with a possible D match to TRBD2 (5 bases). The CDR3 sequence: CASSLGASSNTGELFF. The CDR3 nucleotides are TGTGCCAGCAGCTTGGGGGCTAGCTCAAACACCGGGGAGCTGTTTTTT.